This T cell receptor beta chain appears in the sequencing data of a study of PD-L1 blockade in urothelial cancer. About the study: When patients started atezolizumab in about 2014, it was given at 1,200 mg intravenously every 3 weeks. Previous chemotherapy exposure amounted to 0 to 3 regimens for patients. Once treatment had started, blood was analyzed at 3 weeks (second dose) and again at 6 weeks. The study's findings and limits: Prediction of better survival came from below-median pretreatment blood TCR clonality.

Time point indicated: pretreatment peripheral blood. With respect to this clone: The antigen remains undetermined.

Assay used: immunoSEQ multiplex PCR; TCRdb lists only in-frame clones, some missing. This table holds around 70,000 clones, almost 90% found once. This clonotype originated in an older man with urothelial cancer. The source was PBMCs, collected around atezolizumab (anti-PD-L1) treatment.

The chain's CDR3 is CASSEVAGYNEQFF. For the CDR3, the DNA is TGCGCCAGCAGTGAGGTAGCGGGATACAATGAGCAGTTCTTC. The rearrangement uses TRBV10-1 and TRBJ2-1; 8 nucleotides align to TRBD2. Unmatched junction bases numbered 1, after V lost 2 bases and J lost 4 bases. This CDR3 has 14 residues. In germline, CDR1 is WNHNN, CDR2 SYGVQD (reference sequence).